This T cell receptor beta chain was sequenced in a study of T cell repertoires in cytomegalovirus infection. For the study at large: Public TCR beta signatures were indicative of both CMV infection and a matching HLA type.

Study conclusions and caveats: There were carriers of CMV plus the relevant HLA, and cumulative public TCR beta family frequency identified them. Dominant in the ex vivo response were TCR beta clonotypes restricted by HLA-C and specific for CMV.

One entry per CDR3 protein, called by TCRdb with MiXCR from the reads. The sample has almost 550,000 distinct CDR3 sequences; 16% are singletons. As to this clonotype: Its antigen is as yet unknown.

The CDR3 has 17 amino acids. From germline, CDR1 is MDHEN and CDR2 SYDVKM. V was clipped by 5 bases and J by 1 base, with 15 bases between them. The source is a human donor in good health (CMV status not recorded). Some clones in this sample may be carry-over from other donors' samples. What was sequenced was CD8+ T cells from PBMCs. The rearrangement uses TRBV28 and TRBJ2-6; tentatively, D is TRBD2 (5 bases). CDR3 protein: CASSPRGIYSGANVLTF. The CDR3 bases are TGTGCCAGCAGTCCCCGGGGAATCTATTCTGGGGCCAACGTCCTGACTTTC.